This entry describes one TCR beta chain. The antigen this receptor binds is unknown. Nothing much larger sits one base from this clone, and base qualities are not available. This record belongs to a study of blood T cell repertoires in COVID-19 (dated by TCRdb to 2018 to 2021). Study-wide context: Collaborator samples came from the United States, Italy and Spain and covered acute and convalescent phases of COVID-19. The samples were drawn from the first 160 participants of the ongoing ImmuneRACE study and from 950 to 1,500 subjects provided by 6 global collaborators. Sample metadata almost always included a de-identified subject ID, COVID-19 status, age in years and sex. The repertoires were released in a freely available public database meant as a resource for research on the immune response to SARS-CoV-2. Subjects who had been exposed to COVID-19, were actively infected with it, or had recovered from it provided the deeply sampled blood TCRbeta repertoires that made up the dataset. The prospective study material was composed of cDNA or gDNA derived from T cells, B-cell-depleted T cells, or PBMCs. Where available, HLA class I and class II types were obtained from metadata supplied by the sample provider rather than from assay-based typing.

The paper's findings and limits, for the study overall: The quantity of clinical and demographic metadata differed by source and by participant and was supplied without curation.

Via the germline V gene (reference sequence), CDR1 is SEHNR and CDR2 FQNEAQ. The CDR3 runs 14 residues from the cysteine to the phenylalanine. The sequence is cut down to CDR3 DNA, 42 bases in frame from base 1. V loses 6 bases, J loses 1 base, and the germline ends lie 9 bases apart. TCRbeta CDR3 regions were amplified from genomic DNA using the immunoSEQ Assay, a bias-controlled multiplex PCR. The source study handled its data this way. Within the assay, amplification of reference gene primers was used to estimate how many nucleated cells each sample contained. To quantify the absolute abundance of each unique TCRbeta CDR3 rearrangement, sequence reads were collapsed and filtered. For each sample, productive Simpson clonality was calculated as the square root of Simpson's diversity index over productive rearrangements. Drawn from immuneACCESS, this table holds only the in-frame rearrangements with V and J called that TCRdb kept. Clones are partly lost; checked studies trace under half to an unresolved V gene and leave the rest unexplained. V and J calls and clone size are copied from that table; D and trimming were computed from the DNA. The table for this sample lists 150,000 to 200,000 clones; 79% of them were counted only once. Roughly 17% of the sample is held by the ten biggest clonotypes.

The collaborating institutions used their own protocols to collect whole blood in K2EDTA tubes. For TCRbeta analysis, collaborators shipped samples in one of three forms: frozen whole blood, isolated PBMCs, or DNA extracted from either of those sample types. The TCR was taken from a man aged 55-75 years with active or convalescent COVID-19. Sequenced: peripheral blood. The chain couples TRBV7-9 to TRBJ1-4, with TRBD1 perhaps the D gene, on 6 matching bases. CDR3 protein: CASSLRGTNEKLFF. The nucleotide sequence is TGTGCCAGCAGTCTCAGGGGAACTAATGAAAAACTGTTTTTT.